The 13 T cell receptor beta chains below all came from one sample that was sequenced in a study of blood T cell repertoires in COVID-19. The method was immunoSEQ multiplex PCR; TCRdb's version includes in-frame clones alone and lacks a portion of them. The data show about 280,000 clones, approximately 89% seen once. The specimen sequenced was PBMCs or T cells enriched from blood (not recorded which). These receptor sequences come from a woman aged 55-70 years who had recovered from COVID-19.

This rearrangement joins TRBV3-1 (or the pseudogene TRBV3-2) to TRBJ2-7, with TRBD2 matching over 11 bases. In germline, CDR1 is LGHDT, CDR2 YNNKEL (reference sequence). Trimming cost V 5 bases and J 2 bases; bases outside gene matches: 5. The CDR3 spans 15 residues. The CDR3 is CASSSSGGPPYEQYF. DNA for the CDR3: TGTGCCAGCAGCTCTAGCGGGGGGCCCCCCTACGAGCAGTACTTC.

The J gene is TRBJ1-1, the V gene TRBV7-8; D remains unclear. V was pared by 5 bases and J by 0 bases, with 13 bases between. From germline, CDR1 is SGHVS and CDR2 FQNEAQ. The CDR3 loop spans 15 amino acids. The CDR3 region has the DNA TGTGCCAGCAGCGTCAGACAAGTAATGAACACTGAAGCTTTCTTT. Amino acids: CASSVRQVMNTEAFF. The complete variable domain, with remaining parts taken from reference TRBV7-8 and TRBJ1-1, reads GAGVSQSPRYKVAKRGQDVALRCDPISGHVSLFWYQQALGQGPEFLTYFQNEAQLDKSGLPSDRFFAERPEGSVSTLKIQRTQQEDSAVYLCASSVRQVMNTEAFFGQGTRLTVV.

The chain joins TRBV3-1 (or the pseudogene TRBV3-2) to TRBJ2-2, with 7 nucleotides matching TRBD1. V shed 4 bases, J shed 7 bases, and the junction held 12 bases outside the gene matches. CDR3 length equals 16 residues. Germline-derived CDR1 and CDR2 are LGHDT and YNNKEL (reference sequence). As DNA, the CDR3 is TGTGCCAGCAGCCCAACGTACATGGGACAGAACGGGGAGCTGTTTTTT. The encoded protein is CASSPTYMGQNGELFF.

This rearrangement joins TRBV9 to TRBJ2-7; D perhaps matches TRBD1 (6 bases). The CDR3 loop spans 15 amino acids. Germline CDR1 and CDR2: SGDLS and YYNGEE. Trimming shortened V by 0 bases and J by 2 bases, and 12 bases separated the two germline ends. CDR3 in amino acids: CASSVAGAKTYEQYF. The CDR3 nucleotides read TGTGCCAGCAGCGTAGCAGGGGCGAAGACCTACGAGCAGTACTTC.

The count of this clone is one. This chain uses TRBV6-5 with TRBJ1-1, with D possibly TRBD1 on 5 matching bases. The V end was cut by 6 bases, the J end by 0 bases, with 11 bases between. The V gene's germline CDR1 is MNHEY and CDR2 SVGAGI. The CDR3 totals 14 residues. The CDR3 DNA reads TGTGCCAGCAGGGGAGGGGAGTTGAACACTGAAGCTTTCTTT. It is translated as CASRGGELNTEAFF.

The chain uses TRBV19 and TRBJ2-7; perhaps TRBD1 as D (6 bases). This CDR3 is built from 15 residues. Germline lookup yields CDR1 LNHDA and CDR2 SQIVND (reference sequence). The V end was cut by 5 bases, the J end by 3 bases, with 17 bases between. This CDR3 is CASSPSGRGIYEQYF. In DNA form, the CDR3 reads TGTGCCAGTAGTCCATCGGGCAGGGGAATCTACGAGCAGTACTTC.

This chain's CDR3 is CASSPGLAGGGTQYF. CDR3 DNA sequence: TGTGCCAGCAGCCCGGGACTAGCGGGAGGAGGTACGCAGTATTTT. The chain has TRBV5-4 and TRBJ2-3; 15 bases are a match to TRBD2. V shed 4 bases, J shed 8 bases, and the junction held 5 bases outside the gene matches. The CDR3 totals 15 residues. Looked up from germline, CDR1 is SGHNT and CDR2 is YYREEE (reference sequence). The entire variable domain, with the rest obtained from reference TRBV5-4 and TRBJ2-3, is as follows: ETGVTQSPTHLIKTRGQQVTLRCSSQSGHNTVSWYQQALGQGPQFIFQYYREEENGRGNFPPRFSGLQFPNYSSELNVNALELDDSALYLCASSPGLAGGGTQYFGPGTRLTVL.

The rearrangement links TRBV19 to TRBJ1-4; D is unclear. Germline V lookup: CDR1 LNHDA, CDR2 SQIVND (reference sequence). The CDR3 has 15 amino acids. Trimming took off 3 bases at V and 8 bases at J, with 16 bases between the two ends. The CDR3 DNA is TGTGCCAGTAGTATGCAGGTCGTGCGTCAGGAAAAACTGTTTTTT. Protein product: CASSMQVVRQEKLFF.

The chain joins TRBV2 to TRBJ1-2; D perhaps matches TRBD1 (5 bases). CDR3 length: 15 residues. V gave up 1 base and J gave up 7 bases, with 16 bases separating them. Germline V gene sequence: CDR1 SNHLY, CDR2 FYNNEI. This chain's CDR3 is CASSEEGPRYVGYTF. The CDR3 DNA reads as TGTGCCAGCAGTGAAGAGGGGCCGCGGTACGTTGGCTACACCTTC.

This clone has only a few counts. The V call is TRBV30, the J call TRBJ1-3; the match to TRBD1 covers 9 bases. This CDR3 region has 20 residues. From germline, CDR1 is GTSNPN and CDR2 SVGIG (reference sequence). V shed 3 bases and J 2 bases; nucleotides not matched to a gene: 20. The CDR3: CAWRIRTGTGRASAGNTIYF. CDR3 bases: TGTGCCTGGAGGATCAGAACCGGGACAGGGAGGGCGAGCGCTGGAAACACCATATATTTT.

V usage is TRBV3-1 (or the pseudogene TRBV3-2) and J usage is TRBJ2-2, with a weak D call TRBD1 (5 bases). V gave up 2 bases and J gave up 2 bases, with 21 bases separating them. The CDR3 length is 19 residues. The V gene's germline CDR1 is LGHDT and CDR2 YNNKEL (reference sequence). CDR3 amino acids: CASSQLINQGFFNTGELFF. CDR3 nucleotide sequence: TGTGCCAGCAGCCAACTTATAAACCAGGGCTTCTTTAACACCGGGGAGCTGTTTTTT.

This chain connects TRBV5-5 to TRBJ1-1, with TRBD1 matching over 7 bases. Trimming cost V 4 bases and J 5 bases; bases outside gene matches: 11. The CDR3 runs to 15 residues. The V gene's germline CDR1 is SGHKS and CDR2 YYEKEE (reference sequence). The CDR3 loop is CASSVDRVGVTEAFF. The CDR3 DNA follows: TGTGCCAGCAGCGTCGACAGGGTCGGGGTAACTGAAGCTTTCTTT.

CDR3 in amino acids: CASSLGTSGIWDLEQYF. CDR3 nucleotides: TGCGCCAGCAGCTTAGGGACTAGCGGGATTTGGGACCTCGAGCAGTACTTC. The J gene is TRBJ2-7, the V gene TRBV5-1, with 13 bases identical to TRBD2. Trimming took 2 bases from V and 6 from J; bases not matched to a gene: 11. CDR1 is SGHRS, CDR2 YFSETQ, per germline. The CDR3 covers 17 residues.